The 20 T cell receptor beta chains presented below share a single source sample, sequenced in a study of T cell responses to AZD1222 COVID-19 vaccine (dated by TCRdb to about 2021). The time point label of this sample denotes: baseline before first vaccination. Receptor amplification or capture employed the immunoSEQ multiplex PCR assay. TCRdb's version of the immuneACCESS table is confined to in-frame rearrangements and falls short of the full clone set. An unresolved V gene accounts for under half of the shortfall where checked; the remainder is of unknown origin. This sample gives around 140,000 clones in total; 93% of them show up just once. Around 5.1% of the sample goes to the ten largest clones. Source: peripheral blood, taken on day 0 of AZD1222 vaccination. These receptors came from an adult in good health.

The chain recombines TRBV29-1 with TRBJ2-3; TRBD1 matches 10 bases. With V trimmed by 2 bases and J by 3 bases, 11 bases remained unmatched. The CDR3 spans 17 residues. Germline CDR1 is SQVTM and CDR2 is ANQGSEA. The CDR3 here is CSVETLGTGEGTDTQYF. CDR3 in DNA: TGCAGCGTTGAAACCCTGGGGACAGGGGAGGGGACAGATACGCAGTATTTT.

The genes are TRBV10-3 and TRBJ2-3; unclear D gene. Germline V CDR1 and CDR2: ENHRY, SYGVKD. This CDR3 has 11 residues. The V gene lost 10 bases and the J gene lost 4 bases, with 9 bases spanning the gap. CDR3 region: CATRGSDTQYF. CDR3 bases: TGTGCCACCCGCGGATCAGATACGCAGTATTTT.

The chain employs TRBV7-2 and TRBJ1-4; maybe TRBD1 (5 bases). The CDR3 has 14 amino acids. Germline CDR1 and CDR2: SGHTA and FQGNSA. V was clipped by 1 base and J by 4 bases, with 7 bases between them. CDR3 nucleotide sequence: TGTGCCAGCAGCTTAGACAGGCGTAATGAAAAACTGTTTTTT. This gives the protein CASSLDRRNEKLFF.

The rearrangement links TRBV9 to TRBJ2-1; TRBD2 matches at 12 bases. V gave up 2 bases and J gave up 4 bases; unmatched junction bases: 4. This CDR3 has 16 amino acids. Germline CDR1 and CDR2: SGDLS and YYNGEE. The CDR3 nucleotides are TGTGCCAGCAGCGTGGCGGGACTAGCGGGTTACAATGAGCAGTTCTTC. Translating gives CASSVAGLAGYNEQFF. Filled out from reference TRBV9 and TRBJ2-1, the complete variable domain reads DSGVTQTPKHLITATGQRVTLRCSPRSGDLSVYWYQQSLDQGLQFLIQYYNGEERAKGNILERFSAQQFPDLHSELNLSSLELGDSALYFCASSVAGLAGYNEQFFGPGTRLTVL.

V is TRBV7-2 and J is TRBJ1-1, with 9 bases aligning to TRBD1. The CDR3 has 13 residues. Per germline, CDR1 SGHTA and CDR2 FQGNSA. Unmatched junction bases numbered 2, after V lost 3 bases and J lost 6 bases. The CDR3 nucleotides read TGTGCCAGCAGCTTCGACAGGGGGGCTGAAGCTTTCTTT. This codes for CASSFDRGAEAFF. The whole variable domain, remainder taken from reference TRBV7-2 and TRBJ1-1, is GAGVSQSPSNKVTEKGKDVELRCDPISGHTALYWYRQSLGQGLEFLIYFQGNSAPDKSGLPSDRFSAERTGGSVSTLTIQRTQQEDSAVYLCASSFDRGAEAFFGQGTRLTVV.

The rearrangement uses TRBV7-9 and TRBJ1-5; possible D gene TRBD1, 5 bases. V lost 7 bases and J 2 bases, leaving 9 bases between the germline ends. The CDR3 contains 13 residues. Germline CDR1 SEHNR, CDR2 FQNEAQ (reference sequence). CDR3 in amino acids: CASTTGGNQPQHF. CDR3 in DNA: TGTGCCAGCACTACGGGGGGCAATCAGCCCCAGCATTTT.

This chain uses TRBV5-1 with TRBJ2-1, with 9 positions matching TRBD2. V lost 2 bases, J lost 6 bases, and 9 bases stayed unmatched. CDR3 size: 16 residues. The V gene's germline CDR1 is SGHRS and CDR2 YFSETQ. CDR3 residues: CASSFQGSGGTNEQFF. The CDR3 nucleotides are TGCGCCAGCAGCTTCCAGGGGAGCGGGGGGACCAATGAGCAGTTCTTC.

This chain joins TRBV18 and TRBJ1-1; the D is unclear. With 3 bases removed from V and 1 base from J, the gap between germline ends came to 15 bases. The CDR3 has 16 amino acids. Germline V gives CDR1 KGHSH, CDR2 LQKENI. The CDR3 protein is CASSPLPGGGNTEAFF. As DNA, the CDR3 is TGTGCCAGCTCACCCCTTCCAGGTGGAGGGAACACTGAAGCTTTCTTT.

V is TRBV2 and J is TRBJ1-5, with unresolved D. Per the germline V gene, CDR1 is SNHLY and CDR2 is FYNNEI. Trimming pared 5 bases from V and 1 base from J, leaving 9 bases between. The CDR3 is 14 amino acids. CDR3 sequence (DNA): TGTGCCAGCAGTAGGATCCAGAGCAATCAGCCCCAGCATTTT. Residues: CASSRIQSNQPQHF.

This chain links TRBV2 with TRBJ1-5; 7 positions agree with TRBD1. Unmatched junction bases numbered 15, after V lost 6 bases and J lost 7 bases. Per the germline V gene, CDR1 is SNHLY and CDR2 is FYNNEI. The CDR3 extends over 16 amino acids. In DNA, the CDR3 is TGTGCCAGCAGAAACAGGGGAGGGGTCCTCGGGCAGCCCCAGCATTTT. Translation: CASRNRGGVLGQPQHF. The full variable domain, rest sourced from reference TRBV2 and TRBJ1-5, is EPEVTQTPSHQVTQMGQEVILRCVPISNHLYFYWYRQILGQKVEFLVSFYNNEISEKSEIFDDQFSVERPDGSNFTLKIRSTKLEDSAMYFCASRNRGGVLGQPQHFGDGTRLSIL.

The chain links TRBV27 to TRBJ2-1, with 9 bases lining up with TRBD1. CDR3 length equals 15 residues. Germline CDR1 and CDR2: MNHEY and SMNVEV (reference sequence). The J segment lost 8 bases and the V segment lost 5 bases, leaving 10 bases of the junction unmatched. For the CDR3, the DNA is TGTGCCAGCAGTCCTTACAGGGGGCGACTAGATGAGCAGTTCTTC. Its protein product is CASSPYRGRLDEQFF.

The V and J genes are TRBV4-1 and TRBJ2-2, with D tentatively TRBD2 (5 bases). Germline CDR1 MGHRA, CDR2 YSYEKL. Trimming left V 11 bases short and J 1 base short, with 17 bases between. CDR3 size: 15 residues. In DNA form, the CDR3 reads TGCGCCGCCAAAAGAGCGGATGGGAACACCGGGGAGCTGTTTTTT. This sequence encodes CAAKRADGNTGELFF.

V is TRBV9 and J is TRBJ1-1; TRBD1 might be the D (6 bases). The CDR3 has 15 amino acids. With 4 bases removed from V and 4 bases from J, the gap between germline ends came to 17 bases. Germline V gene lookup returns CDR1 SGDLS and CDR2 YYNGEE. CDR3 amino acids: CASSLTGGAGTEAFF. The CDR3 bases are TGTGCCAGCAGCCTTACGGGGGGGGCTGGCACTGAAGCTTTCTTT. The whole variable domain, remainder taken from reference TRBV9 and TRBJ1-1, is DSGVTQTPKHLITATGQRVTLRCSPRSGDLSVYWYQQSLDQGLQFLIQYYNGEERAKGNILERFSAQQFPDLHSELNLSSLELGDSALYFCASSLTGGAGTEAFFGQGTRLTVV.

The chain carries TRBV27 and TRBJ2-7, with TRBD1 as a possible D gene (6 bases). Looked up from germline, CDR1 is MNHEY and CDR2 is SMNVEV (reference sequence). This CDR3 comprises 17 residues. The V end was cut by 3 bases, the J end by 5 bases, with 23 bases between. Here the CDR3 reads CASSFKTPGALRDEQYF. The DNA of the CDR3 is TGTGCCAGCAGTTTTAAGACTCCAGGGGCCCTTCGGGACGAGCAGTACTTC.

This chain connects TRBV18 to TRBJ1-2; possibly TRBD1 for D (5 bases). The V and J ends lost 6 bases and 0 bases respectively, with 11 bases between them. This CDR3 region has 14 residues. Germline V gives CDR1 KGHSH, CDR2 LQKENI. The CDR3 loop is CASSSGGANYGYTF. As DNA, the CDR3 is TGTGCCAGCTCTTCCGGGGGAGCTAACTATGGCTACACCTTC.

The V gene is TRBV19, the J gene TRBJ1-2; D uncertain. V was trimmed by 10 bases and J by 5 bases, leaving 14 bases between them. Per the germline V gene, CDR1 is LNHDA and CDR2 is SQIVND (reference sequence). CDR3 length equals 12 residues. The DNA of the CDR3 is TGTGCCACACGACGGCAGAGTTATGGCTACACCTTC. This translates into CATRRQSYGYTF.

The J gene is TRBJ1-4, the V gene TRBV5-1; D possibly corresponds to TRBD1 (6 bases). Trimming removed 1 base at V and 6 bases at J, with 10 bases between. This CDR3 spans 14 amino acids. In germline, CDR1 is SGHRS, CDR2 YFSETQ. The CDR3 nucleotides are TGCGCCAGCAGCTTGTCTGGGGGCGATGAAAAACTGTTTTTT. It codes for CASSLSGGDEKLFF.

The CDR3 region is CASSGIYEGSGNQPQHF. The CDR3 nucleotides read TGTGCCAGCAGTGGGATATACGAGGGGTCAGGTAATCAGCCCCAGCATTTT. The rearrangement links TRBV6-1 to TRBJ1-5; TRBD1 might be the D (5 bases). This CDR3 contains 17 residues. CDR1 and CDR2 (germline): MNHNS, SASEGT. Between the trimmed V and J ends, which lost 4 bases and 4 bases, there was a span of 20 bases.

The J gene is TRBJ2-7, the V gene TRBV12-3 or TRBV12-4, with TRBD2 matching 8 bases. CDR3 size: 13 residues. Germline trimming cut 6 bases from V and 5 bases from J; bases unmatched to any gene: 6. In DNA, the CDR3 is TGTGCCAGCAGAGGACTAGCTTCCAACGAGCAGTACTTC. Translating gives CASRGLASNEQYF.

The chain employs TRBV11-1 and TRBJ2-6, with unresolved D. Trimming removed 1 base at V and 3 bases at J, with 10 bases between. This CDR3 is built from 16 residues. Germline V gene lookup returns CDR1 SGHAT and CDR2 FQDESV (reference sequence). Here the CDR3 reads CASSLDDGYGANVLTF. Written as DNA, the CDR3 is TGTGCCAGCAGCTTAGACGATGGGTATGGGGCCAACGTCCTGACTTTC.